Reported below is one TCR beta chain. The target antigen is unknown. The CDR3 length is 10 residues. Germline V lookup: CDR1 MDHEN, CDR2 SYDVKM. V was shortened by 10 bases and J by 11 bases, with 14 bases between the two germline ends. The record originates from a study of cytomegalovirus exposure and HLA in healthy donors. PCR was performed using 60 Vbeta and 13 Jbeta primers. Using immunoSEQ multiplex PCR, the repertoire was profiled, and TCRdb retains in-frame clones only, with some absent. Among about 50,000 clones listed, around 81% were seen once. In nominal health when sampled, donors likely had unrecorded immune exposures nonetheless. Whole-study findings and limits: In a later analysis, specific HLA alleles were associated with some 16,000 TCR beta sequences at a 0.05 false discovery rate. Donors belonging to an Asian-associated ancestry cluster reportedly showed fewer N-insertions in productive TCRs than the roughly 700-donor mean, according to what a later analysis found. Common viral pathogens seemed, in a later analysis, to connect with several of the most significant clusters.

This chain connects TRBV28 to TRBJ1-1; a possible D gene is TRBD1 (6 bases). The clonotype was recovered from a boy between 10 and 17 years old in good health and CMV-seropositive. Sample: PBMCs. CDR3: CATRQVMAFF. CDR3 DNA sequence: TGTGCCACCCGACAGGTTATGGCTTTCTTT.